This T cell receptor (beta chain) originates from a study of shared clonotypes between healthy human individuals. Study-wide results and limits: Non-shared clonotypes had lower generation probabilities than those shared by all four donors.

V shed 3 bases and J shed 2 bases, with 15 bases lying between them. Germline CDR1 and CDR2: MDHEN and SYDVKM. This CDR3 is 16 amino acids long. Clones were sequenced by immunoSEQ multiplex PCR, and TCRdb holds only the in-frame ones, with some missing. The sample has hundreds of thousands of clones; roughly 70% are singletons. With respect to this clone: Its antigen is not identified.

This clonotype was sampled from a woman aged 25 to 39 in good health. J is TRBJ2-3 and V is TRBV28; perhaps TRBD2 as D (6 bases). Sequenced material: memory CD4+ T cells sorted from blood. Subset defined: CD45RA-negative fraction. CDR3 sequence: CASSFWRAGNTDTQYF. The CDR3 DNA reads as TGTGCCAGCAGTTTCTGGAGGGCCGGAAACACAGATACGCAGTATTTT.